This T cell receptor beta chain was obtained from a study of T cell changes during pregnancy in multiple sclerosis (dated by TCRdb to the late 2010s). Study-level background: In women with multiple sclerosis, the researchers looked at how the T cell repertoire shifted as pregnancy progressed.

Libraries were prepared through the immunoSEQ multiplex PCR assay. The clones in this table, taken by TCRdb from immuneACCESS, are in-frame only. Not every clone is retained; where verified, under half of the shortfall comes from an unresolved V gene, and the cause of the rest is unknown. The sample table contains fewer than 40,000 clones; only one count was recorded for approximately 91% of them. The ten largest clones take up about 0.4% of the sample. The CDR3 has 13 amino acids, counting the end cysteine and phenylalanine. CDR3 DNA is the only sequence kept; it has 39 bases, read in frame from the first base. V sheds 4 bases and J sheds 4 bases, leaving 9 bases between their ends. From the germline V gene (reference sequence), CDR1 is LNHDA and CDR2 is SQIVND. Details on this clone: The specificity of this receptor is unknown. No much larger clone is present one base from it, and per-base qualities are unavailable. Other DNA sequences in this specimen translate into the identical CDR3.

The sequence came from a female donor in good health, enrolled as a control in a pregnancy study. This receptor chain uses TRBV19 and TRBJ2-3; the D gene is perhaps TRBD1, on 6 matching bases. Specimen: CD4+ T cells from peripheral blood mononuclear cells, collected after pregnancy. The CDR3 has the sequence CASSTQGADTQYF. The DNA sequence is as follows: TGTGCCAGTAGTACACAGGGTGCAGATACGCAGTATTTT. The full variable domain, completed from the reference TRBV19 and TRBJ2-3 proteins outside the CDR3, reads DGGITQSPKYLFRKEGQNVTLSCEQNLNHDAMYWYRQDPGQGLRLIYYSQIVNDFQKGDIAEGYSVSREKKESFPLTVTSAQKNPTAFYLCASSTQGADTQYFGPGTRLTVL.